This T cell receptor (beta chain) is drawn from a study of human T cells and chemical hapten exposure. Regarding time point: patch test 1, 2 weeks after DPC sensitization. Stated treatment: therapeutic diphenylcyclopropenone sensitization with weekly scalp DPC. Blood collection took place prior to placing each patch test. Germline V CDR1 and CDR2: SGHDN, FVKESK. The CDR3 contains 16 residues. Trimming shortened V by 0 bases and J by 7 bases, and 16 bases separated the two germline ends. One entry per CDR3 protein, called by TCRdb with MiXCR from the RACE reads. The sample includes approximately 74,000 distinct CDR3 sequences, 32% of them seen just once.

The material sequenced was whole blood, taken in connection with sensitization to the hapten diphenylcyclopropenone (DPC). V and J are TRBV14 and TRBJ2-1, with D maybe TRBD1 (5 bases). This TCR was sampled from a man aged 40-49 years with alopecia areata. Some clones in this sample may be carry-over from other donors' samples. CDR3 protein: CASSQDKGFPGNEQFF. In nucleotides, the CDR3 is TGTGCCAGCAGCCAAGATAAGGGGTTCCCTGGGAATGAGCAGTTCTTC.